A selection of T cell receptor beta chains follows, all from one sample in a study of T cell clonotyping in hematopoietic cell transplantation. The assay was immunoSEQ multiplex PCR, and TCRdb's table has in-frame clones only and misses some. Of about 16,000 clones in the sample, roughly 70% were seen once. The material sequenced was peripheral blood mononuclear cells. The receptors originated from an older woman in good health. Some clones in this sample may be carry-over from other donors' samples. CDR3s include the opening cysteine and the closing phenylalanine or tryptophan. A D gene is named only where the DNA matches it firmly. Where a row states a size, it is once, few, many or the class of an expanded clone; other rows omit it.

J gene: TRBJ2-7
clone size: few
D gene: TRBD1
V gene: TRBV5-4
CDR3 DNA: TGTGCCAGCAGCCGACTGACAGGGCTCGAGTGGGGGCAGTACTTC
CDR3 protein: CASSRLTGLEWGQYF

J gene: TRBJ1-2
clone size: few
D gene: TRBD1
V gene: TRBV10-3
CDR3 DNA: TGTGCCATCAGTGCTTACACTGACAGGGCTAACTATGGCTACACCTTC
CDR3 protein: CAISAYTDRANYGYTF

J gene: TRBJ1-2
clone size: few
D gene: TRBD1
V gene: TRBV6-6
CDR3 DNA: TGTGCCAGCAGTTCTACAGGGGGCCCCTATGGCTACACCTTC
CDR3 protein: CASSSTGGPYGYTF

J gene: TRBJ2-7
clone size: NA
D gene: TRBD1
V gene: TRBV11-1
CDR3 DNA: TGTGCCAGCAGGGGGGCGTCACAGGGGGTCGAGCAGTACTTC
CDR3 protein: CASRGASQGVEQYF

J gene: TRBJ2-5
clone size: NA
D gene: TRBD1
V gene: TRBV25-1
CDR3 DNA: TGTGCCAGCAGTGATGAGGTCCGGGACAGGGGTGGTGAGACCCAGTACTTC
CDR3 protein: CASSDEVRDRGGETQYF

J gene: TRBJ1-1
clone size: NA
D gene: NA
V gene: TRBV29-1
CDR3 DNA: TGCAGCGTTGAAATGTCCCCCAGTTGGAACACTGAAGCTTTCTTT
CDR3 protein: CSVEMSPSWNTEAFF

J gene: TRBJ2-1
clone size: NA
D gene: NA
V gene: TRBV12-5
CDR3 DNA: TGTGCTAGTGGTTTGGGGGAATCAAATGAGCAGTTCTTC
CDR3 protein: CASGLGESNEQFF

J gene: TRBJ2-3
clone size: NA
D gene: NA
V gene: TRBV27
CDR3 DNA: TGTGCCAGCAGTTTATTTCCAGAGGGTACGCAGTATTTT
CDR3 protein: CASSLFPEGTQYF

J gene: TRBJ1-2
clone size: NA
D gene: TRBD1
V gene: TRBV5-6
CDR3 DNA: TGTGCCAGCAGTCTGTCAGGGACAGGGGGCAATGGCTACACCTTC
CDR3 protein: CASSLSGTGGNGYTF

J gene: TRBJ2-7
clone size: NA
D gene: NA
V gene: TRBV2
CDR3 DNA: TGTGCCAGCAGTGAAGGCTTCCGCGAGCAGTACTTC
CDR3 protein: CASSEGFREQYF

J gene: TRBJ2-7
clone size: NA
D gene: TRBD2
V gene: TRBV5-1
CDR3 DNA: TGCGCCAGCAGCTTGGGATTGGGACTACGTTCCTACGAGCAGTACTTC
CDR3 protein: CASSLGLGLRSYEQYF

J gene: TRBJ2-3
clone size: NA
D gene: TRBD1
V gene: TRBV25-1
CDR3 DNA: TGTGCCAGCAGTGGACAGGGAAAACTTTGGGATACGCAGTATTTT
CDR3 protein: CASSGQGKLWDTQYF

J gene: TRBJ2-7
clone size: NA
D gene: NA
V gene: TRBV7-2
CDR3 DNA: TGTGCCAGCAGCTTAGGCAGGGCCTACGAGCAGTACTTC
CDR3 protein: CASSLGRAYEQYF

J gene: TRBJ1-2
clone size: NA
D gene: NA
V gene: TRBV18
CDR3 DNA: TGTGCCAGCTCACCTGGCAGACACTATGGCTACACCTTC
CDR3 protein: CASSPGRHYGYTF

J gene: TRBJ2-1
clone size: NA
D gene: TRBD2
V gene: TRBV4-1
CDR3 DNA: TGCGCCAGCAGCCAAGAACCCAGCTTACGTGCCGGGAGGGTCGATGAGCAGTTCTTC
CDR3 protein: CASSQEPSLRAGRVDEQFF

J gene: TRBJ2-7
clone size: NA
D gene: NA
V gene: TRBV7-7
CDR3 DNA: TGTGCTAGCAGCTTAGAGGGGGGAATCGGCTACGAGCAGTACTTC
CDR3 protein: CASSLEGGIGYEQYF

J gene: TRBJ1-1
clone size: NA
D gene: NA
V gene: TRBV4-1
CDR3 DNA: TGCGCCAGCGGCCAAGCTTATGCTGAAGCTTTCTTT
CDR3 protein: CASGQAYAEAFF

J gene: TRBJ1-1
clone size: few
D gene: NA
V gene: TRBV29-1
CDR3 DNA: TGCAGCGTTGAAGACGGCAGGGGAGCTTTCTTT
CDR3 protein: CSVEDGRGAFF

J gene: TRBJ1-1
clone size: NA
D gene: NA
V gene: TRBV6-1
CDR3 DNA: TGTGCCAGCAGGAACACTGAAGCTTTCTTT
CDR3 protein: CASRNTEAFF

J gene: TRBJ2-7
clone size: NA
D gene: TRBD2
V gene: TRBV30
CDR3 DNA: TGTGCCTGGAGTGTAACGGGCGGGACTAGCGTCCACGAGCAGTACTTC
CDR3 protein: CAWSVTGGTSVHEQYF

J gene: TRBJ2-7
clone size: few
D gene: TRBD1
V gene: TRBV30
CDR3 DNA: TGTGCCTGGAGGACAGGGGTAAACTACGAGCAGTACTTC
CDR3 protein: CAWRTGVNYEQYF

J gene: TRBJ2-5
clone size: NA
D gene: TRBD2
V gene: TRBV7-9
CDR3 DNA: TGTGCCAGCAGCACAAGGACTAGCGGGAGGGCCTCAGAGACCCAGTACTTC
CDR3 protein: CASSTRTSGRASETQYF

J gene: TRBJ1-1
clone size: NA
D gene: NA
V gene: TRBV29-1
CDR3 DNA: TGCAGCGTTGGAAGGAACACTGAAGCTTTCTTT
CDR3 protein: CSVGRNTEAFF

J gene: TRBJ1-1
clone size: NA
D gene: NA
V gene: TRBV14
CDR3 DNA: TGTGCCAGCAGCCAAACCGGGATTCTCACTGAAGCTTTCTTT
CDR3 protein: CASSQTGILTEAFF

J gene: TRBJ2-7
clone size: NA
D gene: TRBD1
V gene: TRBV6-1
CDR3 DNA: TGTGCCAGCAGGAGACAGACAGGGAACCACGAGCAGTACTTC
CDR3 protein: CASRRQTGNHEQYF

J gene: TRBJ2-7
clone size: NA
D gene: TRBD1
V gene: TRBV25-1
CDR3 DNA: TGTGCCAGCAGTGGGCCGGGACAGCGTTCCCCCAGTCTCTACGAGCAGTACTTC
CDR3 protein: CASSGPGQRSPSLYEQYF

J gene: TRBJ1-4
clone size: NA
D gene: TRBD1
V gene: TRBV30
CDR3 DNA: TGTGCCTGGAGCAAAACGGGACAGGGTGTAACTAATGAAAAACTGTTTTTT
CDR3 protein: CAWSKTGQGVTNEKLFF

J gene: TRBJ1-3
clone size: NA
D gene: NA
V gene: TRBV19
CDR3 DNA: TGTGCCAGTAGTATCCAGGGAACTGGAAACACCATATATTTT
CDR3 protein: CASSIQGTGNTIYF

J gene: TRBJ2-1
clone size: NA
D gene: TRBD2
V gene: TRBV7-9
CDR3 DNA: TGTGCCAGCAGCTTTAGCGGGAGGGCCTCCTACAATGAGCAGTTCTTC
CDR3 protein: CASSFSGRASYNEQFF

J gene: TRBJ1-2
clone size: NA
D gene: NA
V gene: TRBV14
CDR3 DNA: TGTGCCAGCAGCCAATACTTTACGGGGGGCTACACCTTC
CDR3 protein: CASSQYFTGGYTF

J gene: TRBJ1-2
clone size: few
D gene: NA
V gene: TRBV10-3
CDR3 DNA: TGTGCCATCAGTGATGGACTGCCCTATGGCTACACCTTC
CDR3 protein: CAISDGLPYGYTF

J gene: TRBJ2-7
clone size: NA
D gene: NA
V gene: TRBV27
CDR3 DNA: TGTGCCAGCAGTTTCGCACCTAACCTAGGACTCCCCTACGAGCAGTACTTC
CDR3 protein: CASSFAPNLGLPYEQYF

J gene: TRBJ1-4
clone size: NA
D gene: NA
V gene: TRBV7-8
CDR3 DNA: TGTGCCAGCAGCTTAGAACGCTTTGGGAATGAAAAACTGTTTTTT
CDR3 protein: CASSLERFGNEKLFF

J gene: TRBJ2-7
clone size: NA
D gene: NA
V gene: TRBV5-1
CDR3 DNA: TGCGCCAGCGGCAGGGGATCCTACGAGCAGTACTTC
CDR3 protein: CASGRGSYEQYF

J gene: TRBJ2-7
clone size: once
D gene: NA
V gene: TRBV4-2
CDR3 DNA: TGTGCCAGCAGCCAGCCCCCCCAGGCCTCCGCCGACGAGCAGTACTTC
CDR3 protein: CASSQPPQASADEQYF

J gene: TRBJ1-5
clone size: NA
D gene: NA
V gene: TRBV25-1
CDR3 DNA: TGTGCCAGCAGTGACCCAGCGGATAGCAATCAGCCCCAGCATTTT
CDR3 protein: CASSDPADSNQPQHF

J gene: TRBJ2-7
clone size: NA
D gene: TRBD2
V gene: TRBV6-1
CDR3 DNA: TGTGCCAGCAGTGAAGACAGCGGGAGCTCCTACGAGCAGTACTTC
CDR3 protein: CASSEDSGSSYEQYF

J gene: TRBJ1-2
clone size: few
D gene: NA
V gene: TRBV2
CDR3 DNA: TGTGCCAGCTCGGCCGGTGATGGCTACACCTTC
CDR3 protein: CASSAGDGYTF

J gene: TRBJ2-5
clone size: NA
D gene: NA
V gene: TRBV25-1
CDR3 DNA: TGTGCCAGGACAGGCGGGGAAGAGACCCAGTACTTC
CDR3 protein: CARTGGEETQYF

J gene: TRBJ1-4
clone size: NA
D gene: NA
V gene: TRBV7-2
CDR3 DNA: TGTGCCAGCAGCCTCTATTCCGGGATGGGGGGTGAAAAACTGTTTTTT
CDR3 protein: CASSLYSGMGGEKLFF

J gene: TRBJ2-3
clone size: NA
D gene: NA
V gene: TRBV7-2
CDR3 DNA: TGTGCCAGCTTGTTGCGTGGGGGCAGCACAGATACGCAGTATTTT
CDR3 protein: CASLLRGGSTDTQYF

J gene: TRBJ2-1
clone size: NA
D gene: NA
V gene: TRBV2
CDR3 DNA: TGTGCCAGTCATGGACAAGGCTATGAGCAGTTCTTC
CDR3 protein: CASHGQGYEQFF

J gene: TRBJ1-2
clone size: NA
D gene: NA
V gene: TRBV4-2
CDR3 DNA: TGTGCCAGCAGCCAAGTCACTCAGGGAGTAGCGAGCTATGGCTACACCTTC
CDR3 protein: CASSQVTQGVASYGYTF

J gene: TRBJ2-7
clone size: NA
D gene: NA
V gene: TRBV6-6
CDR3 DNA: TGTGCCAGCAGTTACTCGAGAGGCCATCACGAGCAGTACTTC
CDR3 protein: CASSYSRGHHEQYF

J gene: TRBJ1-4
clone size: NA
D gene: NA
V gene: TRBV29-1
CDR3 DNA: TGCAGCGAATCTCGATCGGTCGGTCAAAAACTGTTTTTT
CDR3 protein: CSESRSVGQKLFF

J gene: TRBJ2-5
clone size: few
D gene: NA
V gene: TRBV7-9
CDR3 DNA: TGTGCCAGCAGCCAGGGACCAGCCATTGGGGAGGAGACCCAGTACTTC
CDR3 protein: CASSQGPAIGEETQYF

J gene: TRBJ1-5
clone size: NA
D gene: NA
V gene: TRBV30
CDR3 DNA: TGTGCCTGGAGTAGGGGGAGTACGGGCTATAGCAATCAGCCCCAGCATTTT
CDR3 protein: CAWSRGSTGYSNQPQHF

J gene: TRBJ2-5
clone size: NA
D gene: TRBD1
V gene: TRBV19
CDR3 DNA: TGTGCCAGTAGAACCCGGACAGGGCAGGAGACCCAGTACTTC
CDR3 protein: CASRTRTGQETQYF

J gene: TRBJ2-7
clone size: NA
D gene: NA
V gene: TRBV19
CDR3 DNA: TGTGCCAGTAACACAGGGGGGGATGCTAAAGAGCAGTACTTC
CDR3 protein: CASNTGGDAKEQYF

J gene: TRBJ1-2
clone size: NA
D gene: TRBD1
V gene: TRBV4-2
CDR3 DNA: TGTGCCAGCAGCCAAGTTTTCCGGGACAGGGAAGACTATGGCTACACCTTC
CDR3 protein: CASSQVFRDREDYGYTF

J gene: TRBJ1-5
clone size: NA
D gene: NA
V gene: TRBV6-4
CDR3 DNA: TGTGCCAGCAGTGACTCTCCTGATCAGCCCCAGCATTTT
CDR3 protein: CASSDSPDQPQHF

J gene: TRBJ1-1
clone size: NA
D gene: NA
V gene: TRBV5-6
CDR3 DNA: TGTGCCAGCAGCTTGTTTTCTGCGAACACTGAAGCTTTCTTT
CDR3 protein: CASSLFSANTEAFF

J gene: TRBJ2-3
clone size: few
D gene: NA
V gene: TRBV6-5
CDR3 DNA: TGTGCCAGCAGTTACGCACAGGTGACAGATACGCAGTATTTT
CDR3 protein: CASSYAQVTDTQYF

J gene: TRBJ2-2
clone size: NA
D gene: NA
V gene: TRBV2
CDR3 DNA: TGTGCCAGCAGCAGCAGGGCGGGTACCGGGGAGCTGTTTTTT
CDR3 protein: CASSSRAGTGELFF

J gene: TRBJ2-5
clone size: NA
D gene: TRBD2
V gene: TRBV28
CDR3 DNA: TGTGCCAGCAGTTCCCTAGCGGGACCGCGAGAGACCCAGTACTTC
CDR3 protein: CASSSLAGPRETQYF